The 26 T cell receptor beta chains listed next were all sequenced from one sample in a study of blood T cells in healthy people across ages. Using a J-beta primer mix together with a sample-barcoded 5' primer, a second PCR was run for about 6 to 11 cycles. TCRdb itself ran the 5' RACE reads through MiXCR, one entry per CDR3 protein. The repertoire holds some 1,500,000 distinct CDR3 sequences, around 40% seen once, with under 5% in the top ten. Material for sequencing was blood. The source is a woman aged 18 to 35 in good health.

This chain uses TRBV11-2 with TRBJ2-1; D not resolved. The CDR3 has 12 residues. Germline V lookup: CDR1 SGHAT, CDR2 FQNNGV. The germline V and J ends were trimmed by 5 bases and 6 bases, with 8 bases remaining between them. The CDR3 coding sequence is TGTGCCAGCAGCCGGTACAGCAATGAGCAGTTCTTC. Its protein is CASSRYSNEQFF.

This rearrangement joins TRBV20-1 to TRBJ2-5, with a tentative D call TRBD2 (5 bases). The J call may be wrong; the DNA end is better matched by TRBJ2-7. The CDR3 is 13 residues long. Germline CDR1 DFQATT, CDR2 SNEGSKA (reference sequence). In DNA, the CDR3 is TGCAGTGCTAAAGAGGGCTCCCCCTACGAGCAGTACTTC. Translating gives CSAKEGSPYEQYF.

The table lists this clonotype with a few counts. V usage is TRBV6-1 and J usage is TRBJ2-7, with 8 bases identical to TRBD1. Germline CDR1 MNHNS, CDR2 SASEGT. Trimming removed 6 bases from V and 4 bases from J; junction bases left unmatched: 8. CDR3 length equals 14 residues. CDR3 sequence reads: CASRSTGAIYEQYF. The CDR3 DNA sequence: TGTGCCAGCAGATCGACAGGGGCCATATACGAGCAGTACTTC.

This clonotype came up many times. This chain connects TRBV6-5 to TRBJ2-1; D gene ambiguous. This CDR3 has 11 amino acids. V was clipped by 5 bases and J by 10 bases, with 9 bases between them. CDR1 and CDR2 from the germline V gene are MNHEY and SVGAGI. The CDR3: CASSQRTEQFF. The DNA of the CDR3 is TGTGCCAGCAGTCAACGAACAGAGCAGTTCTTC.

The rearrangement links TRBV4-1 to TRBJ2-5, with 7 bases fitting TRBD2. The trim removed 0 bases at V and 11 bases at J, leaving 15 bases unmatched. From germline, CDR1 is MGHRA and CDR2 YSYEKL. The CDR3 is made up of 16 amino acids. The CDR3 protein is CASSQEWSSGRDEQYF. The CDR3 DNA sequence: TGCGCCAGCAGCCAAGAGTGGTCTAGCGGCCGGGATGAGCAGTACTTC.

This clonotype has more than one count but fewer than ten. This sequence joins TRBV9 and TRBJ2-3; 13 nucleotides match TRBD2. This CDR3 is built from 17 residues. The germline V gene encodes CDR1 SGDLS and CDR2 YYNGEE. The J segment lost 1 base and the V segment lost 3 bases, leaving 5 bases of the junction unmatched. CDR3 nucleotide sequence: TGTGCCAGCAGCGCTAGGACTAGCGGGAGTGGCACAGATACGCAGTATTTT. Translation: CASSARTSGSGTDTQYF.

V usage is TRBV27 and J usage is TRBJ1-1; no definite D call. The CDR3 is 13 amino acids. The germline CDR1 and CDR2 sequences are MNHEY and SMNVEV (reference sequence). The V end was cut by 4 bases, the J end by 5 bases, with 11 bases between. CDR3 bases: TGTGCCAGCAGTTCGAGGACCTCGACTGAAGCTTTCTTT. It encodes CASSSRTSTEAFF.

Points on this clonotype: The conserved closing phenylalanine or tryptophan is absent in this CDR3, likely reflecting a read error. The V gene is TRBV11-2, the J gene TRBJ2-3; 8 bases match TRBD1. V lost 5 bases to trimming and J lost 8 bases; unmatched junction nucleotides: 12. Germline lookup yields CDR1 SGHAT and CDR2 FQNNGV. The CDR3 has 15 amino acids. In nucleotides, the CDR3 is TGTGCCAGCAGCCAAGACAGGGGCTCGGTAGGTACGCAGTATGTT. The encoded protein is CASSQDRGSVGTQYV.

V is TRBV9 and J is TRBJ2-7; TRBD1 matches 9 bases. This CDR3 is built from 17 residues. Germline CDR1 SGDLS, CDR2 YYNGEE. V trimming: 2 bases; J trimming: 2 bases; junction bases outside the gene matches: 11. As DNA, the CDR3 is TGTGCCAGCAGCGTCAACCGAGGGACAGGGTATCCCTACGAGCAGTACTTC. Translating it yields CASSVNRGTGYPYEQYF.

Of note for this clonotype: Sequence at one end of the junction differs from germline and may be a read error. The rearrangement links TRBV4-3 to TRBJ2-1, with D perhaps matching TRBD2 (6 bases). CDR3 length: 17 residues. In germline, CDR1 is LGHNA, CDR2 YSLEER. CDR3 region: CANSQGTGVASYNEQFF. In nucleotides, the CDR3 is TGCGCCAACAGCCAAGGGACTGGGGTCGCCTCCTACAATGAGCAGTTCTTC.

About this clonotype: The junction and the germline gene differ at one end; a read error may be behind it. The rearrangement uses TRBV6-2 or TRBV6-3 and TRBJ2-1; D gene ambiguous. There are 13 residues in the CDR3. CDR1 is MNHEY and CDR2 is SVGEGT in the germline V gene. CDR3 region: CASTDAGGNEQFF. The CDR3 DNA is TGCGCCAGCACCGACGCCGGTGGGAATGAGCAGTTCTTC.

The chain links TRBV2 to TRBJ2-3; 11 positions match TRBD1. V was clipped by 7 bases and J by 2 bases; unmatched bases: 8. There are 16 residues in the CDR3. Germline lookup yields CDR1 SNHLY and CDR2 FYNNEI. In nucleotides, the CDR3 is TGTGCCAGCAAGTATGGGACAGGGGGATACACAGATACGCAGTATTTT. Amino acids: CASKYGTGGYTDTQYF.

This clonotype occurred a few times. The chain joins TRBV21-1 to TRBJ1-2; the table's D call, TRBD1, was not checked against the DNA. TRBV21-1 is classified as a pseudogene. The CDR3 has 15 amino acids. The CDR3 DNA reads as TGTGCCAGCAGCGAAATCTGGGGACAGGAAAACGGCTACACCTTC. It encodes CASSEIWGQENGYTF.

The chain recombines TRBV19 with TRBJ2-1; 9 nucleotides match TRBD2. Germline V gene data show CDR1 as LNHDA and CDR2 as SQIVND (reference sequence). V trimming: 3 bases; J trimming: 3 bases; junction bases outside the gene matches: 3. This CDR3 comprises 15 residues. Written as DNA, the CDR3 is TGTGCCAGTAGTATCTCTAGCGGGGACTACAATGAGCAGTTCTTC. Its protein is CASSISSGDYNEQFF.

The sample holds one count of this clonotype. The gene calls are TRBV4-3 and TRBJ2-4; D might be TRBD2 (5 bases). The J call is doubtful: the DNA matches TRBJ2-5 better. CDR1 is LGHNA, CDR2 YSLEER, per germline. There are 15 residues in the CDR3. CDR3 region: CASSQDEGRAETQYF. The CDR3 bases are TGCGCCAGCAGCCAAGATGAGGGAAGGGCAGAGACCCAGTACTTC.

This clonotype was recorded many times. The CDR3 DNA reads TGTGCCAGCAGCGGGACAGTACGGACGTACAATGAGCAGTTCTTC. Its translation: CASSGTVRTYNEQFF. V gene TRBV25-1 combines with J gene TRBJ2-1; 7 positions agree with TRBD1. The CDR3 contains 15 residues. Germline V gene data show CDR1 as MGHDK and CDR2 as SYGVNS. V gave up 6 bases and J gave up 4 bases; unmatched junction bases: 9.

This clonotype was seen a few times. This chain uses TRBV11-2 with TRBJ2-4, with D perhaps matching TRBD2 (5 bases). The better agreement between TRBJ2-7 and the DNA end casts doubt on the J call. Germline V gene sequence: CDR1 SGHAT, CDR2 FQNNGV. CDR3 length: 13 amino acids. The DNA for the CDR3 is TGTGCCAGCAGCTCACTACTAGAAGCCGAGCAGTACTTC. It encodes CASSSLLEAEQYF.

V gene TRBV6-5 combines with J gene TRBJ2-5; D is unclear. The CDR3 length is 12 residues. Germline V lookup: CDR1 MNHEY, CDR2 SVGAGI. Between the trimmed V and J ends, which lost 4 bases and 11 bases, there was a span of 14 bases. CDR3 sequence reads: CASSSPGGWQYF. The CDR3 DNA sequence: TGTGCCAGCAGTTCCCCGGGTGGATGGCAGTACTTC.

The J gene is TRBJ2-6, the V gene TRBV29-1, with a possible D match to TRBD2 (5 bases). This CDR3 has 14 residues. Germline assignment: CDR1 SQVTM and CDR2 ANQGSEA. V was trimmed by 5 bases and J by 0 bases, leaving 8 bases between them. CDR3: CSVRDHSGANVLTF. CDR3 nucleotides: TGCAGCGTTCGGGATCACTCTGGGGCCAACGTCCTGACTTTC.

This clonotype was recorded a few times. This chain joins TRBV27 and TRBJ1-2; TRBD1 might be the D (6 bases). V shed 0 bases and J shed 8 bases, with 16 bases lying between them. Per the germline V gene, CDR1 is MNHEY and CDR2 is SMNVEV (reference sequence). The CDR3 length is 15 residues. The CDR3 DNA reads TGTGCCAGCAGTTTATCGTGGGACAAGGCCGGCGGCTACACCTTC. This codes for CASSLSWDKAGGYTF.

This clonotype was counted at least ten times. This chain links TRBV27 with TRBJ2-3; D may be TRBD2 (5 bases). CDR1 and CDR2 from the germline V gene are MNHEY and SMNVEV (reference sequence). CDR3 length: 17 residues. The V end was cut by 1 base, the J end by 4 bases, with 18 bases between. CDR3 sequence (DNA): TGTGCCAGCAGTTTATTGGGCCTCAAAAGCGGTCCAGATACGCAGTATTTT. Protein: CASSLLGLKSGPDTQYF.

This clonotype was seen a handful of times. V gene TRBV6-2 or TRBV6-3 combines with J gene TRBJ2-5; D may correspond to TRBD1 or TRBD2 (5 bases each). V lost 5 bases to trimming and J lost 4 bases, with 11 bases between them. Per the germline V gene, CDR1 is MNHEY and CDR2 is SVGEGT. CDR3 length equals 13 residues. CDR3 sequence reads: CASSRSGAETQYF. CDR3 DNA: TGTGCCAGCAGTCGCTCCGGGGCAGAGACCCAGTACTTC.

Many counts were recorded for this clonotype. The genes are TRBV27 and TRBJ2-7; D remains ambiguous. CDR1 and CDR2 from the germline V gene are MNHEY and SMNVEV (reference sequence). The CDR3 is 14 residues long. V was pared by 0 bases and J by 0 bases, with 6 bases between. The DNA for the CDR3 is TGTGCCAGCAGTTTATCGTCAGACTCCTACGAGCAGTACTTC. Its protein is CASSLSSDSYEQYF.

Concerning this clonotype: Germline is not matched at one junction end, which may reflect a read error. The chain couples TRBV12-3 or TRBV12-4 to TRBJ2-4, with D perhaps TRBD2 (5 bases). CDR3 size: 17 residues. This chain's CDR3 is CASGLEVRVLAKNIQYF. The CDR3 nucleotides read TGTGCCAGCGGTTTGGAGGTCCGGGTCCTAGCCAAAAACATTCAGTACTTC.

As regards this clonotype: Relative to the germline gene, one junction end is altered; a read error may explain this. V usage is TRBV7-9 and J usage is TRBJ1-2; no firm D call. The CDR3 consists of 15 residues. Germline CDR1 reads SEHNR; CDR2 reads FQNEAQ (reference sequence). The chain's CDR3 is CAGSLMGGSNYGYTF. CDR3 DNA sequence: TGTGCCGGCAGCTTAATGGGCGGATCTAACTATGGCTACACCTTC.

The chain carries TRBV12-3 or TRBV12-4 and TRBJ1-1; D unresolved. CDR3 size: 19 residues. Trimming pared 2 bases from V and 0 bases from J, leaving 22 bases between. The CDR3 sequence: CASSLPLGRAANMNTEAFF. The CDR3 DNA follows: TGTGCCAGCAGTTTACCCCTCGGAAGGGCGGCGAACATGAACACTGAAGCTTTCTTT.